Here is one T cell receptor (beta chain) with its context. Its antigen is unknown. The record originates from a study of OX40 agonist ivuxolimab in advanced cancers. Study background: Patients were roughly 83% male with ages about 23 to 90, mean approximately 62.

TCRdb keeps only in-frame clones here, not all; method: immunoSEQ multiplex PCR. The sample holds tens of thousands of clones, 65% to 90% seen once. The study, taken as a whole, reports: On average, a greater number of expanded clones characterised CD8+ T cells relative to CD4+.

This sequence originates from an adult with an advanced solid tumor such as melanoma, head and neck, liver or kidney cancer. The sequencing here drew on CD4+ or CD8+ T cells sorted from blood, taken in a trial of the OX40 agonist ivuxolimab.

DNA of the CDR3: TGCGCCAGCAGTGAGAGGCAGGGGCCAAATCAGCCCCAGCATTTT. Translated: CASSERQGPNQPQHF. The V call is TRBV10-2, the J call TRBJ1-5; the D gene is possibly TRBD1 (6 bases). This CDR3 region has 15 residues. The ends were cut back, 2 bases at V and 4 bases at J, with 12 bases in the middle. Germline CDR1 WSHSY, CDR2 SAAADI.